This TCR beta chain was retrieved from a study of CD8 T cells in ankylosing spondylitis. From germline, CDR1 is SGDLS and CDR2 YYNGEE. This CDR3 is 17 amino acids long. The J segment lost 0 bases and the V segment lost 10 bases, leaving 9 bases of the junction unmatched. This clonotype was picked up many times. One entry per CDR3 protein, called by TCRdb with MiXCR from the 5' RACE reads. The data show tens of thousands of distinct CDR3 sequences, less than 3.5% seen once. The source of this sequence is a male donor with ankylosing spondylitis or in good health (not recorded which). The V and J genes are TRBV9 and TRBJ2-3; 15 bases line up with TRBD2. The specimen sequenced was blood, either unsorted or a sorted T cell fraction (not recorded which). In DNA, the CDR3 is TGTGCCTCCTCACCGGGACTAGCGGGAGGAAGCACAGATACGCAGTATTTT. Translation gives CASSPGLAGGSTDTQYF.